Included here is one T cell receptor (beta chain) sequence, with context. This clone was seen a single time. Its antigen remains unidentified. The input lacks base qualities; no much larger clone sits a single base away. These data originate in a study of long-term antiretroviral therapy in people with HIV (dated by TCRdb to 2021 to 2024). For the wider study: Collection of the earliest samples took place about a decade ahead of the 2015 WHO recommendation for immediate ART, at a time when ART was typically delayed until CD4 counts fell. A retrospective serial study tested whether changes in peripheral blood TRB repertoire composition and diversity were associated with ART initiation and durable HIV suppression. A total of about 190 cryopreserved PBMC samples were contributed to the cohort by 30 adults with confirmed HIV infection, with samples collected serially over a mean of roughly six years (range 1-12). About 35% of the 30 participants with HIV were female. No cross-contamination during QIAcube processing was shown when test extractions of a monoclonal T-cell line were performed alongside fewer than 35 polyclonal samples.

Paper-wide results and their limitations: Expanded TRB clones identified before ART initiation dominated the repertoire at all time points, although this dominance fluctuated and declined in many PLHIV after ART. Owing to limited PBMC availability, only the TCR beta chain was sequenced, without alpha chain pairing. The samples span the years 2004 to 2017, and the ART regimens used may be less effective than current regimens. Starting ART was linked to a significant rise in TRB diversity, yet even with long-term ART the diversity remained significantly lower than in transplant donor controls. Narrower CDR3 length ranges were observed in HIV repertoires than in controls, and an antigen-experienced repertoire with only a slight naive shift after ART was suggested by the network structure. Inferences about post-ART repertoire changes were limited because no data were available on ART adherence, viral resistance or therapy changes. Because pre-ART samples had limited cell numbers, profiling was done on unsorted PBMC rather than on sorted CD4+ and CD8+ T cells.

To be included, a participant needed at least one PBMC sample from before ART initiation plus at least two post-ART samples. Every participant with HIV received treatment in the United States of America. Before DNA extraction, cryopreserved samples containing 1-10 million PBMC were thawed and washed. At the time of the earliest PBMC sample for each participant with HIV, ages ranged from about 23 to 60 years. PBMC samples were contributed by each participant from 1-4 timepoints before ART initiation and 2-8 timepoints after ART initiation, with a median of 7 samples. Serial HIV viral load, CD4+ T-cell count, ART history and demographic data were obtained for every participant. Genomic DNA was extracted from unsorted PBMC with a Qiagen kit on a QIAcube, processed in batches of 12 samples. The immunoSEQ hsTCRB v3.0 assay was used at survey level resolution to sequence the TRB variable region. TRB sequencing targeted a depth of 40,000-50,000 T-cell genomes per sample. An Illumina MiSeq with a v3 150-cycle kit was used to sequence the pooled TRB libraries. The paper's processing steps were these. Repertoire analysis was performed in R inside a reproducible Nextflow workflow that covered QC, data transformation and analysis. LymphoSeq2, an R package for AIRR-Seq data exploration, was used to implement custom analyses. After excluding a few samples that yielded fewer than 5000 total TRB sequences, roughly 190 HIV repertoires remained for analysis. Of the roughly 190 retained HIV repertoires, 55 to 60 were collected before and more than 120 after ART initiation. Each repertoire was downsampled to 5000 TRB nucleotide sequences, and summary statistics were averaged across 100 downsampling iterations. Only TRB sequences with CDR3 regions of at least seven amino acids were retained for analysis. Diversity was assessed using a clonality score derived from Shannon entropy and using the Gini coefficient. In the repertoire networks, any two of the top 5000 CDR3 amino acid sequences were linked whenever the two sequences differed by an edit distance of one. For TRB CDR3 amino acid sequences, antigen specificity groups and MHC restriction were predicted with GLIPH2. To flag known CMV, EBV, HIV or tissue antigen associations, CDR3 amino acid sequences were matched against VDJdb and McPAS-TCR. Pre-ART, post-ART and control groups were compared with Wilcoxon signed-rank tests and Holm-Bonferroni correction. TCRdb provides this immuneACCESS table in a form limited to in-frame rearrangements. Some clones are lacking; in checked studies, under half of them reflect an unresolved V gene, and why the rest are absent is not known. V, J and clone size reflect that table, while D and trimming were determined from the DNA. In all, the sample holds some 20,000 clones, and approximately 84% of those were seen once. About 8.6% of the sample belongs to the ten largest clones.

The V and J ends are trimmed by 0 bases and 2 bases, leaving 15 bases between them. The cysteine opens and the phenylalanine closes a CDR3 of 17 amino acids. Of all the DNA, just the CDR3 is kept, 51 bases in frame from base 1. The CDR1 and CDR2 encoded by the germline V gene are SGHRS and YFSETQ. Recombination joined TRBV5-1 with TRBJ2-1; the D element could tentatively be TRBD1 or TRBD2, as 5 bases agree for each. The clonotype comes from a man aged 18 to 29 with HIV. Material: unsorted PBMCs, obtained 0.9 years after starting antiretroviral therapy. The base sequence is TGCGCCAGCAGCTTGGAGGGGATGGTGGGACCCTACAATGAGCAGTTCTTC. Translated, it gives CASSLEGMVGPYNEQFF.